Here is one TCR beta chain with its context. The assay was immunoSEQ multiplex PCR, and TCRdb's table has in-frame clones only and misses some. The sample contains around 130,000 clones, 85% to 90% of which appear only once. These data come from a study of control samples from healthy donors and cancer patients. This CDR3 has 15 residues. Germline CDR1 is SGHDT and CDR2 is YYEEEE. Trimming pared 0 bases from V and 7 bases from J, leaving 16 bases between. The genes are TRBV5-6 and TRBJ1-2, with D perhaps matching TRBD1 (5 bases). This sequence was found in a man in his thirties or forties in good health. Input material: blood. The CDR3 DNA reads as TGTGCCAGCAGCTTGGCCGGGAACGGGGCAGCTGGCTACACCTTC. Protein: CASSLAGNGAAGYTF.